This T cell receptor (beta chain) was sequenced in a study of blood T cell repertoires in COVID-19. Overall study: Acute-phase and convalescent COVID-19 samples originated in the United States, Italy and Spain. T cells, B-cell-depleted T cells, or PBMCs supplied cDNA or gDNA.

The ends lost 6 bases at V and 5 bases at J; junction bases unmatched: 4. Germline V CDR1 and CDR2: SNHLY, FYNNEI. The CDR3 extends over 13 amino acids. Clones were sequenced by immunoSEQ multiplex PCR, and TCRdb holds only the in-frame ones, with some missing. The sample has approximately 96,000 clones; approximately 90% are singletons. Enrolled during active infection, Seattle patients were then followed longitudinally. The receptor's source is a human donor with COVID-19, enrolled during active disease. The donor label of this sample is uncertain. The sample comprised peripheral blood. The chain is built from TRBV2 and TRBJ1-5, with 7 bases lining up with TRBD1. The CDR3 sequence: CASSRQGYQPQHF. The DNA of the CDR3 is TGTGCCAGCAGCCGACAGGGTTATCAGCCCCAGCATTTT.